This T cell receptor beta chain was identified during a study of blood T cell repertoires in COVID-19. Background on the study: Acute-phase and convalescent COVID-19 samples originated in the United States, Italy and Spain. T cells, B-cell-depleted T cells, or PBMCs provided the cDNA or gDNA that served as material.

Germline CDR1 and CDR2: GTSNPN and SVGIG (reference sequence). V shed 7 bases, J shed 0 bases, and the junction held 6 bases outside the gene matches. CDR3 length: 13 amino acids. Authors' data handling: How many nucleated cells were present was estimated from reference gene primer amplification. This table comes from immunoSEQ multiplex PCR, and its TCRdb copy is limited to in-frame clones, with some not included. V, J and clone size reflect that table, while D and trimming were determined from the DNA. The sample contains fewer than 650,000 clones, roughly 89% of which appear only once. The Seattle patients, enrolled during active infection, were followed longitudinally.

The TCR comes from a woman aged 50 to 60 with COVID-19, enrolled during active disease. Sample: peripheral blood. This sequence joins TRBV30 and TRBJ2-7; 7 bases line up with TRBD1. The CDR3 loop reads CAYRDSYSYEQYF. CDR3 nucleotides: TGTGCCTACCGGGACAGTTACTCCTACGAGCAGTACTTC.